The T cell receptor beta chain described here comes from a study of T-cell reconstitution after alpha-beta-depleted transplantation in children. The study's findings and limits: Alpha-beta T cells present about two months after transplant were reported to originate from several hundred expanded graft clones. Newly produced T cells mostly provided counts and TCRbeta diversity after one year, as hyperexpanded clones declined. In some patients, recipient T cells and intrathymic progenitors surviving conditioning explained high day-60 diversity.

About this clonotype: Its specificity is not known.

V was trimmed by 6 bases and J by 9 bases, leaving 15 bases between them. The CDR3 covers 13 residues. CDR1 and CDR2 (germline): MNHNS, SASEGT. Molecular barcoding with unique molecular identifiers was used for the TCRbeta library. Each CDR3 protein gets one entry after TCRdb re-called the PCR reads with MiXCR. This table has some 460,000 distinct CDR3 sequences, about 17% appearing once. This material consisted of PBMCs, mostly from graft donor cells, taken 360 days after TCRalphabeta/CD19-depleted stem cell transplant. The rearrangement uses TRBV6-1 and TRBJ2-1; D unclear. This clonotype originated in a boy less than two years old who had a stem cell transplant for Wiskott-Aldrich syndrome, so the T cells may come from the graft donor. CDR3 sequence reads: CASSERVAREQFF. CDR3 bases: TGTGCCAGCAGCGAGAGAGTCGCCCGTGAGCAGTTCTTC.